These 3 T cell receptor beta chains were sequenced from one sample in a study of T-cell reconstitution after alpha-beta-depleted transplantation in children. TCRbeta library preparation incorporated unique molecular identifiers. One entry per CDR3 protein, called by TCRdb with MiXCR from the PCR reads. The sample holds about 230,000 distinct CDR3 sequences, 9% to 10% seen once. This specimen was PBMCs from the stem cell graft donor, taken from the stem cell graft. All receptors derive from a human donor who donated a stem cell graft to a child with SCID.

This clonotype showed up many times. The chain employs TRBV12-3 or TRBV12-4 and TRBJ2-7; tentatively, D is TRBD1 (6 bases). This CDR3 comprises 15 residues. Trimming removed 7 bases at V and 2 bases at J, with 18 bases between. CDR3 residues: CASTTIDRTTYEQYF. CDR3 DNA sequence: TGTGCCAGCACCACAATCGACAGGACCACCTACGAGCAGTACTTC.

This clonotype was counted ten times or more. CDR3 coding DNA: TGTGCCAGCGTCGGTAGGGACACCATCACTGAAGCTTTCTTT. Its translation: CASVGRDTITEAFF. This rearrangement joins TRBV27 to TRBJ1-1; D possibly corresponds to TRBD1 (6 bases). Germline V CDR1 and CDR2: MNHEY, SMNVEV (reference sequence). V shed 8 bases and J shed 4 bases, with 17 bases lying between them. CDR3 length: 14 amino acids.

This clonotype was counted many times. This rearrangement joins TRBV7-3 to TRBJ2-7, with a tentative D call TRBD1 (6 bases). Trimming left V 5 bases short and J 1 base short, with 12 bases between. The germline V gene has CDR1 SGHTA and CDR2 FQGTGA. The CDR3 has 14 amino acids. The CDR3 region has the DNA TGTGCCAGCAGCCCCTCCAGGGGATCCTACGAGCAGTACTTC. Amino acid sequence: CASSPSRGSYEQYF.